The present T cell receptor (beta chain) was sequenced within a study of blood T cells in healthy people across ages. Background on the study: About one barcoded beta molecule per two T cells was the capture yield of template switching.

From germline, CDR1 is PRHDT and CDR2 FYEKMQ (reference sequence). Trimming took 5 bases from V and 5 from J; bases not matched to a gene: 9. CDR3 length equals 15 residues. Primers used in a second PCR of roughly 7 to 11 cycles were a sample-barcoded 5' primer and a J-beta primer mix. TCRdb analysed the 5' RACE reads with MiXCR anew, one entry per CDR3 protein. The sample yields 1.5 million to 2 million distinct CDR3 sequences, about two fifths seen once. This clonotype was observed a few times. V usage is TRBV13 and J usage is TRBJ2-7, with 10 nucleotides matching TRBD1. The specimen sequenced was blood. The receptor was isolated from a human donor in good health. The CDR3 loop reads CASSARQGAVNEQYF. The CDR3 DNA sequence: TGTGCCAGCAGCGCCAGACAGGGGGCGGTGAACGAGCAGTACTTC. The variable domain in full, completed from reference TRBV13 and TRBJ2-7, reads AAGVIQSPRHLIKEKRETATLKCYPIPRHDTVYWYQQGPGQDPQFLISFYEKMQSDKGSIPDRFSAQQFSDYHSELNMSSLELGDSALYFCASSARQGAVNEQYFGPGTRLTVT.